The clone carrying this TCR beta chain was seen only once. The data originate from a study of CD8 T cells in Susac syndrome. Unmatched junction bases numbered 6, after V lost 3 bases and J lost 7 bases. The CDR3 is 14 residues long. TEMRA cells were FACS-enriched, and CD8+ and CD4+ T cells were isolated negatively. Reverse transcription of about 0.45 to 1 ug RNA used random hexamers. TCRdb analysed the immunoSEQ multiplex PCR reads with MiXCR anew, one entry per CDR3 protein. The table lists about 150,000 distinct CDR3 sequences, 95% to 96% of them singletons. This chain links TRBV12-3 or TRBV12-4 with TRBJ2-1, with 7 nucleotides matching TRBD1. The sample consisted of CD4+ T cells from PBMCs. The sequence was obtained from a human donor with Susac syndrome. CDR3 region: CASSLRQGENEQFF. CDR3 DNA: TGTGCCAGCAGTTTGCGGCAGGGGGAGAATGAGCAGTTCTTC.